This T cell receptor beta chain was retrieved from a study of blood T cell repertoires in COVID-19. The CDR3 loop spans 14 amino acids. Germline CDR1 is KGHSY and CDR2 is FQNENV. V was cut by 0 bases and J by 10 bases, with 15 bases left in between. TCRdb's table, derived via immunoSEQ multiplex PCR, lists solely in-frame clones and lacks some. Here the sample spans about 70,000 clones, about 87% being singletons. The chain couples TRBV16 to TRBJ1-1, with D possibly being TRBD1 (5 bases). Material: peripheral blood. The source of this sequence is a woman aged 70-85 years with acute or convalescent COVID-19. The DNA for the CDR3 is TGTGCCAGCAGCCAATCGATCGGCAGGGAACGAGCTTTCTTT. Translation gives CASSQSIGRERAFF. The full variable domain, in which reference TRBV16 and TRBJ1-1 provide the parts outside the CDR3, is GEEVAQTPKHLVRGEGQKAKLYCAPIKGHSYVFWYQQVLKNEFKFLISFQNENVFDETGMPKERFSAKCLPNSPCSLEIQATKLEDSAVYFCASSQSIGRERAFFGQGTRLTVV.